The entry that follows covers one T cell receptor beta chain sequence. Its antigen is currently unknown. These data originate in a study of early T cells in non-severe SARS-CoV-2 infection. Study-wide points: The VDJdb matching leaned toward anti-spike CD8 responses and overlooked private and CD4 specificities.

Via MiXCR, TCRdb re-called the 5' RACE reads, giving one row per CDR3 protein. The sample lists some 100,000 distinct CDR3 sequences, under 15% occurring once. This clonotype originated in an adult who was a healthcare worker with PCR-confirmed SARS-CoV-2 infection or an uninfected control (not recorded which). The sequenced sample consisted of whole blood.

CDR3 loop: CSAEKVDRGDTEAFF. The CDR3, as DNA: TGCAGTGCCGAAAAAGTAGACAGGGGGGACACTGAAGCTTTCTTT. The chain joins TRBV20-1 to TRBJ1-1; TRBD1 matches at 9 bases. CDR1 and CDR2 from the germline V gene are DFQATT and SNEGSKA (reference sequence). The CDR3 extends over 15 amino acids. V lost 6 bases to trimming and J lost 3 bases; unmatched junction nucleotides: 11.